This T cell receptor (beta chain) was profiled in a study of identical twins. Points from the study as a whole: The study reached conclusions through statistical analysis that was cross-sectional, not following the same donors.

Trimming removed 1 base at V and 9 bases at J, with 13 bases between. The CDR3 contains 14 residues. The germline V gene has CDR1 SEHNR and CDR2 FQNEAQ (reference sequence). A single record per CDR3 protein comes from TCRdb applying MiXCR to the 5' RACE reads. Found here are fewer than 250,000 distinct CDR3 sequences, approximately 9% of them singletons; the top ten hold about 5.2%. This clonotype was seen a few times. Its target is not known. The source of this sequence is a woman aged 18-30 years in good health. The sequencing input was memory (CD45RO+) T cells sorted from blood. V and J are TRBV7-9 and TRBJ2-1, with D perhaps matching TRBD2 (6 bases). The CDR3 loop reads CASSLGQGLAEQFF. The DNA for the CDR3 is TGTGCCAGCAGCTTAGGGCAGGGACTTGCTGAGCAGTTCTTC.